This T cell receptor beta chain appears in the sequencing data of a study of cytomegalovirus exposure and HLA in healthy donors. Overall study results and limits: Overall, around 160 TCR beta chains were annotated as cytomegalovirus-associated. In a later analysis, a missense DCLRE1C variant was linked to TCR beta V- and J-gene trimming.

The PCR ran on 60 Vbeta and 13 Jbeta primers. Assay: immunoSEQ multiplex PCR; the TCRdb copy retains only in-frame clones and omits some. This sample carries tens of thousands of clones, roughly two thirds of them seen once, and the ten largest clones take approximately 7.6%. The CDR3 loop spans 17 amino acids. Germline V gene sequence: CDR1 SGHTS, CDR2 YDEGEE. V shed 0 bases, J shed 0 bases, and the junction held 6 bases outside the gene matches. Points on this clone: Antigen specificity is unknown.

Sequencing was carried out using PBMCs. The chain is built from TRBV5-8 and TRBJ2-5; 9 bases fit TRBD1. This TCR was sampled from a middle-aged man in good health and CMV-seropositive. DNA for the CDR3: TGTGCCAGCAGCTTGGGGCGAGGGACAGGGTACCAAGAGACCCAGTACTTC. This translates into CASSLGRGTGYQETQYF.